This is a list of T cell receptor beta chains from one sample in a study of blood T cell repertoires in COVID-19. Measured with immunoSEQ multiplex PCR; TCRdb has only the in-frame clones, and not every one. The repertoire holds under 150,000 clones, approximately 82% seen once, with about 9.5% in the top ten. Sequenced input: peripheral blood. These receptors all come from a man aged 40-49 years with active or convalescent COVID-19. The conserved cysteine and the conserved F or W are not part of the CDR3 here.

v_gene	j_gene	CDR3aa
TRBV3-1/TRBV3-2	TRBJ2-5	ASSLYTGQETQY
TRBV5-6	TRBJ1-6	ASSAGDRGNSPLH
TRBV3-1/TRBV3-2	TRBJ1-5	ASSPAGLGQPQH
TRBV15	TRBJ2-3	ATSSFPRSASTDTQY
TRBV6-2/TRBV6-3	TRBJ1-5	ASSYSSKGTGLNQPQH
TRBV12-3/TRBV12-4	TRBJ2-1	ASSLTGVNEQF
TRBV3-1/TRBV3-2	TRBJ2-2	ASSQATNTGELF
TRBV14	TRBJ2-7	ASSHRGTPLEQY
TRBV5-4	TRBJ1-4	ASSIPGGTEKLF
TRBV7-6	TRBJ2-2	AMRGPVLQGYNTGELF
TRBV5-8	TRBJ1-2	ASSLVEGANYGYT
TRBV18	TRBJ1-5	ASSPRQGGNQPQH
TRBV4-1	TRBJ2-2	ASSQLVSSGGHTVGELF
TRBV11-2	TRBJ2-2	ASSPRTGLPNTGELF
TRBV11-1	TRBJ2-7	ASSLPLGTGSYEQY
TRBV5-6	TRBJ1-6	ASSLRGSYNSPLH
TRBV30	TRBJ1-5	AWKGTGHNQPQH
TRBV7-2	TRBJ2-5	ASSLNQGETQY
TRBV7-9	TRBJ2-3	ASSAGQSAKTDTQY
TRBV5-4	TRBJ1-3	ASSFGQPSSGNTIY
TRBV5-1	TRBJ1-1	ASSTRRGQGGTEAF
TRBV5-5	TRBJ1-1	ASSLGRLNTEAF